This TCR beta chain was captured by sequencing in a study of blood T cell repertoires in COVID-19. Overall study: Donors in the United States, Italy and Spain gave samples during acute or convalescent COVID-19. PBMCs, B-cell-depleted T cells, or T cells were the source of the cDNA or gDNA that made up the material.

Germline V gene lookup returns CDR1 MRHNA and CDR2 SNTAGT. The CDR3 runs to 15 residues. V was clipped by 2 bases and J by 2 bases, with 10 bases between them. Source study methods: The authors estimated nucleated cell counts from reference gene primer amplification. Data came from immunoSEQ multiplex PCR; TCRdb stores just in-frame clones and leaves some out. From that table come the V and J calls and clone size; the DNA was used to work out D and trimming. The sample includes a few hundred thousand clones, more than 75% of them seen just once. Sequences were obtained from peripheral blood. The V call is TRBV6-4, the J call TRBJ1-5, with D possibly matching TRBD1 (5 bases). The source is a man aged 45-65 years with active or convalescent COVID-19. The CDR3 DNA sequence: TGTGCCAGCAGTGACAGAGCCAGGGGCAATCAGCCCCAGCATTTT. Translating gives CASSDRARGNQPQHF.